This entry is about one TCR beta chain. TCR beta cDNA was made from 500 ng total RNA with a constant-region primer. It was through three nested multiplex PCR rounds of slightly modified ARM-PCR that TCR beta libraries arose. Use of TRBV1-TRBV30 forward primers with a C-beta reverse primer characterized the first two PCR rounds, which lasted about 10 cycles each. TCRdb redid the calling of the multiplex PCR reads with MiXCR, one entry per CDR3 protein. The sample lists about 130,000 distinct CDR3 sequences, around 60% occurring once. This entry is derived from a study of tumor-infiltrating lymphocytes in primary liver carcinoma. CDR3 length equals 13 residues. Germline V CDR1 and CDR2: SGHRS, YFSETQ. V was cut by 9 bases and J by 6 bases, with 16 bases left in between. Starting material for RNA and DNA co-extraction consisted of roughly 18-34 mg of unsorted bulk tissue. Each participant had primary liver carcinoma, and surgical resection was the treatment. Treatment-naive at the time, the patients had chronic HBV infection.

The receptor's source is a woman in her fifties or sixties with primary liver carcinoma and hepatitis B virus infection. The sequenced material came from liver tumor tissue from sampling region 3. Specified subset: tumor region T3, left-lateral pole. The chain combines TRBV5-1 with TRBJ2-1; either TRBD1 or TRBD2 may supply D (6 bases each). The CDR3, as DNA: TGCGCCAACAGACTGGGGGGCGTCAATGAGCAGTTCTTC. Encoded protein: CANRLGGVNEQFF.